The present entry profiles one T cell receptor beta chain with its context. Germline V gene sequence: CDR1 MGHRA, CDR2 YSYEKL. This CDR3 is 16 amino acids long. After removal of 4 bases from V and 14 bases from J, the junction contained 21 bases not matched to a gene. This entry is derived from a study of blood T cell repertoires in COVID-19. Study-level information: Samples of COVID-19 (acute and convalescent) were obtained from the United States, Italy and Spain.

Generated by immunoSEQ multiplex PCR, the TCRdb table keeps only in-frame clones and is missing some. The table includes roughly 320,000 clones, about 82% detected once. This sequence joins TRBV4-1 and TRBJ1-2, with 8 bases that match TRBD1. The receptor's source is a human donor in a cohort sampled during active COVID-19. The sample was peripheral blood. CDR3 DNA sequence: TGCGCCAGCAGCCTCAAGCCCGGGACAGGATTAAGGAGCGCAACCTTC. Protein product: CASSLKPGTGLRSATF.